The source of this T cell receptor beta chain is a study of T-cell reconstitution after alpha-beta-depleted transplantation in children. General study findings and limits: One year after transplant, T-cell counts and diversity came mostly from newly produced T cells. Reported findings indicate that, about two months after transplant, alpha-beta T cells came from several hundred expanded clones, which were derived from non-depleted graft cells.

As it was prepared, the TCRbeta library received unique molecular identifiers. A single record per CDR3 protein comes from TCRdb applying MiXCR to the PCR reads. In the table there are about 300,000 distinct CDR3 sequences, 7.5% to 9% of which are singletons. This clonotype appeared many times. Its antigen is undetermined. This CDR3 comprises 16 residues. CDR1 is SEHNR and CDR2 is FQNEAQ in the germline V gene (reference sequence). Trimming took 3 bases from V and 6 from J, leaving 19 bases between them. This TCR was recovered from a female patient aged 2-15 years who had a stem cell transplant for Fanconi anemia, so the T cells may come from the graft donor. The V and J genes are TRBV7-9 and TRBJ2-3; no firm D call. The sequencing here drew on peripheral blood, taken 360 days after TCRalphabeta/CD19-depleted stem cell transplant. The CDR3 nucleotides read TGTGCCAGCAGCTTCGCTACGCTGGCAAGTGGGGATACGCAGTATTTT. Its translation: CASSFATLASGDTQYF.